The clone carrying this T cell receptor (beta chain) showed up many times. The data were obtained in a study of T-cell reconstitution after alpha-beta-depleted transplantation in children. The TCRbeta library incorporated unique molecular identifiers. MiXCR, run by TCRdb on the PCR reads, gives a single entry per CDR3 protein. The repertoire holds approximately 270,000 distinct CDR3 sequences, with 20% to 30% as singletons. The receptor comes from a female patient aged 2-9 years who had a stem cell transplant for congenital amegakaryocytic thrombocytopenia, so the T cells may come from the graft donor. Sequencing used PBMCs, mostly from graft donor cells, obtained 360 days after TCRalphabeta/CD19-depleted stem cell transplant.

CDR3 sequence: CASSQVGRGSSYEQYF. The CDR3 DNA sequence: TGCGCCAGCAGCCAAGTAGGCAGGGGAAGCTCCTACGAGCAGTACTTC. The chain links TRBV4-3 to TRBJ2-7, with a tentative D call TRBD1 (6 bases). Germline V gives CDR1 LGHNA, CDR2 YSLEER. The CDR3 is made up of 16 amino acids. The V end was cut by 1 base, the J end by 0 bases, with 13 bases between.